What follows are 14 T cell receptor beta chains derived from one specimen sequenced in a study of CD8+ T cells in alopecia areata. After isolation, RNA underwent reverse transcription to generate cDNA as the sequencing template. The repertoire was sequenced with immunoSEQ multiplex PCR; TCRdb's copy has only in-frame clones and lacks some. The sample consists of 150,000 or so clones, more than 75% of them appearing once. The sample consisted of CD8+ T cells sorted from blood, taken at week 0. The receptors come from a human donor with alopecia areata.

This clone showed up just once. This rearrangement joins TRBV11-1 to TRBJ1-1; D remains ambiguous. Germline values: CDR1 SGHAT, CDR2 FQDESV (reference sequence). V lost 3 bases and J lost 4, with 6 bases in between. The CDR3 totals 12 residues. The CDR3 region has the DNA TGTGCCAGCAGCTTCAAGGGCACTGAAGCTTTCTTT. Encoded protein: CASSFKGTEAFF.

The sample holds one count of this clone. The genes are TRBV7-8 and TRBJ2-1; D gene ambiguous. Trimming removed 5 bases at V and 8 bases at J, with 10 bases between. This CDR3 spans 12 amino acids. The germline V gene has CDR1 SGHVS and CDR2 FQNEAQ. The CDR3 loop reads CASSPSGDEQFF. The CDR3 DNA sequence: TGTGCCAGCAGCCCTTCTGGGGATGAGCAGTTCTTC.

This clone was detected only once. The chain is built from TRBV4-1 and TRBJ2-7; D is unclear. V lost 2 bases and J 6 bases, leaving 17 bases between the germline ends. The CDR3 runs to 15 residues. CDR1 is MGHRA, CDR2 YSYEKL, per germline. The CDR3: CASSQLATTPSEQYF. CDR3 DNA: TGCGCCAGCAGCCAACTCGCGACGACCCCTTCCGAGCAGTACTTC.

This rearrangement joins TRBV25-1 to TRBJ2-7; TRBD1 agrees at 9 bases. The trim removed 4 bases at V and 2 bases at J, leaving 3 bases unmatched. The CDR3 has 14 amino acids. Germline assignment: CDR1 MGHDK and CDR2 SYGVNS. CDR3 in DNA: TGTGCCAGCAGTGTTGGGACAGGGCCCTACGAGCAGTACTTC. Residues: CASSVGTGPYEQYF.

This clone has just one count. The chain links TRBV11-2 to TRBJ1-5, with 10 bases fitting TRBD1. CDR1 and CDR2 from the germline V gene are SGHAT and FQNNGV. V was pared by 5 bases and J by 4 bases, with 8 bases of the junction left unmatched. This CDR3 is 16 amino acids long. This CDR3 reads CASSPGRTGGNQPQHF. The CDR3 DNA sequence: TGTGCCAGCAGCCCTGGTAGGACAGGGGGAAATCAGCCCCAGCATTTT. The full variable domain, its missing parts supplied by reference TRBV11-2 and TRBJ1-5, is EAGVAQSPRYKIIEKRQSVAFWCNPISGHATLYWYQQILGQGPKLLIQFQNNGVVDDSQLPKDRFSAERLKGVDSTLKIQPAKLEDSAVYLCASSPGRTGGNQPQHFGDGTRLSIL.

V gene TRBV10-3 combines with J gene TRBJ1-1; possible D gene TRBD1, 6 bases. With 10 bases removed from V and 0 bases from J, the gap between germline ends came to 15 bases. Germline V lookup: CDR1 ENHRY, CDR2 SYGVKD. The CDR3 loop spans 14 amino acids. DNA of the CDR3: TGTGCCACGCAGGGACAACAGATGAACACTGAAGCTTTCTTT. This encodes CATQGQQMNTEAFF.

The chain uses TRBV9 and TRBJ2-1; D might be TRBD2 (5 bases). Germline lookup yields CDR1 SGDLS and CDR2 YYNGEE. Trimming left V 4 bases short and J 10 bases short, with 12 bases between. This CDR3 is 12 amino acids long. For the CDR3, the DNA is TGTGCCAGCAGCCGCGGTACGGGGGAGCAGTTCTTC. It yields the protein CASSRGTGEQFF.

Only one count was recorded for this clone. As DNA, the CDR3 is TGTGCCAGCAGCGCGCTTTACGATGAGCAGTTCTTC. Amino acids: CASSALYDEQFF. The V and J genes are TRBV5-4 and TRBJ2-1; no definite D call. V was trimmed by 4 bases and J by 8 bases, leaving 10 bases between them. CDR3 size: 12 residues. From germline, CDR1 is SGHNT and CDR2 YYREEE (reference sequence). Using reference TRBV5-4 and TRBJ2-1 for the parts outside the CDR3, the full variable domain is ETGVTQSPTHLIKTRGQQVTLRCSSQSGHNTVSWYQQALGQGPQFIFQYYREEENGRGNFPPRFSGLQFPNYSSELNVNALELDDSALYLCASSALYDEQFFGPGTRLTVL.

This sequence joins TRBV14 and TRBJ2-7; 9 nucleotides match TRBD2. Trimming removed 0 bases from V and 3 bases from J; junction bases left unmatched: 6. Looked up from germline, CDR1 is SGHDN and CDR2 is FVKESK. CDR3 size: 16 residues. The CDR3 coding sequence is TGTGCCAGCAGCCAAGATCTTGGACTAGCGAGCTACGAGCAGTACTTC. It codes for CASSQDLGLASYEQYF. The full variable domain, completed using reference TRBV14 and TRBJ2-7, is EAGVTQFPSHSVIEKGQTVTLRCDPISGHDNLYWYRRVMGKEIKFLLHFVKESKQDESGMPNNRFLAERTGGTYSTLKVQPAELEDSGVYFCASSQDLGLASYEQYFGPGTRLTVT.

This chain links TRBV14 with TRBJ2-1, with 8 positions matching TRBD2. The trim removed 3 bases at V and 0 bases at J, leaving 4 bases unmatched. Germline V gene lookup returns CDR1 SGHDN and CDR2 FVKESK. The CDR3 has 16 amino acids. DNA for the CDR3: TGTGCCAGCAGCCAGTTAGCGGGGAGCTCCTACAATGAGCAGTTCTTC. It translates to CASSQLAGSSYNEQFF.

V is TRBV7-9 and J is TRBJ1-1, with 9 bases lining up with TRBD1. From germline, CDR1 is SEHNR and CDR2 FQNEAQ (reference sequence). The ends lost 5 bases at V and 3 bases at J; junction bases unmatched: 13. CDR3 length: 17 residues. In DNA, the CDR3 is TGTGCCAGCAGCCGCTTGGGACAGGGAAAGATGGACACTGAAGCTTTCTTT. Its protein is CASSRLGQGKMDTEAFF. Full variable domain (missing parts from reference TRBV7-9 and TRBJ1-1): DTGVSQNPRHKITKRGQNVTFRCDPISEHNRLYWYRQTLGQGPEFLTYFQNEAQLEKSRLLSDRFSAERPKGSFSTLEIQRTEQGDSAMYLCASSRLGQGKMDTEAFFGQGTRLTVV.

The rearrangement links TRBV6-5 to TRBJ2-5; TRBD1 might be the D (5 bases). The DNA end is more similar to TRBJ2-7, so the J call may be wrong. The CDR3 runs to 15 residues. The germline V gene has CDR1 MNHEY and CDR2 SVGAGI. The CDR3 DNA follows: TGTGCCAGCAGTTACAGTGGGGCCTACTCCTACGAGCAGTACTTC. The encoded protein is CASSYSGAYSYEQYF.

This chain connects TRBV29-1 to TRBJ2-1, with 11 positions matching TRBD2. Germline V gene lookup returns CDR1 SQVTM and CDR2 ANQGSEA. The CDR3 covers 16 residues. Germline trimming cut 8 bases from V and 2 bases from J; bases unmatched to any gene: 11. In nucleotides, the CDR3 is TGCAGCTACCACGTGGTAGCGGGAGGGACCTACAATGAGCAGTTCTTC. Its protein is CSYHVVAGGTYNEQFF.

The rearrangement uses TRBV19 and TRBJ2-1; the D gene is possibly TRBD2 (7 bases). From germline, CDR1 is LNHDA and CDR2 SQIVND (reference sequence). The CDR3 is made up of 13 amino acids. The V end was cut by 5 bases, the J end by 7 bases, with 12 bases between. The CDR3 DNA reads as TGTGCCAGTAGTGGGGGGAGGGGGAATGAGCAGTTCTTC. Its protein is CASSGGRGNEQFF.